The present entry profiles one T cell receptor beta chain with its context. Its antigen is still unknown. The data were taken from a study of cytomegalovirus exposure and HLA in healthy donors. The overall study: Some 180 million T cells yielded some 120 million unique TCR beta sequences in earlier analysis. Study results and caveats: The study labeled fewer than 200 TCR beta chains cytomegalovirus-associated. Sequences of the TCR beta chain were said to predict the HLA-A and HLA-B alleles of most subjects accurately. As was reported, the classifier diagnosed cytomegalovirus status with high specificity and sensitivity.

PCR used 60 Vbeta primers and 13 Jbeta primers. Generated by immunoSEQ multiplex PCR, the TCRdb table keeps only in-frame clones and is missing some. The sample totals 100,000 to 150,000 clones. The CDR3 spans 13 residues. Per the germline V gene, CDR1 is SGHRS and CDR2 is YFSETQ. Germline trimming cut 3 bases from V and 5 bases from J; bases unmatched to any gene: 4. Sequenced material: PBMCs. The clonotype comes from a man under 40 in good health and CMV-seronegative. This chain uses TRBV5-1 with TRBJ2-5, with 7 bases that match TRBD1. This CDR3 is CASSSTGVETQYF. CDR3 DNA: TGCGCCAGCAGCTCCACAGGGGTGGAGACCCAGTACTTC.